This T cell receptor (beta chain) was obtained from a study of T cells in Graves' hyperthyroidism and ophthalmopathy. Amplification of TCR beta CDR3 regions was performed using RNA transcripts as template. A first-round RT-PCR of the TCR CDR3 used the HTBI primer set. From the multiplex PCR reads, TCRdb called clonotypes with MiXCR, one entry per CDR3 protein. The repertoire holds about 410,000 distinct CDR3 sequences, with approximately 14% as singletons. The CDR3 consists of 14 residues. Germline V lookup: CDR1 SGHVS, CDR2 FQNEAQ. Trimming took off 5 bases at V and 0 bases at J, with 10 bases between the two ends. Broader study findings: The model anticipated ophthalmopathy a median approximately 6.6 months pre-onset.

This clonotype was detected ten times or more. Its cognate antigen is unknown. Patients having uncontrolled infection, another autoimmune disease, pregnancy or lactation were not included. V and J are TRBV7-8 and TRBJ2-5, with TRBD2 as a possible D gene (5 bases). The sample comprised blood. The receptor was isolated from a woman aged 30 to 39 with Graves' ophthalmopathy. CDR3 DNA sequence: TGTGCCAGCAGCGTACTAGAGGACCAAGAGACCCAGTACTTC. It codes for CASSVLEDQETQYF. Combining the CDR3 with reference TRBV7-8 and TRBJ2-5 gives the whole variable domain GAGVSQSPRYKVAKRGQDVALRCDPISGHVSLFWYQQALGQGPEFLTYFQNEAQLDKSGLPSDRFFAERPEGSVSTLKIQRTQQEDSAVYLCASSVLEDQETQYFGPGTRLLVL.